This entry lists 10 T cell receptor beta chains sequenced from one sample in a study of T cell changes during pregnancy in multiple sclerosis. The assay was immunoSEQ multiplex PCR, and TCRdb's table has in-frame clones only and misses some. The sample carries 40,000 or so clones, roughly nine tenths recorded once. This material consisted of CD8+ T cells from peripheral blood mononuclear cells, taken before pregnancy. The receptors shown here come from a female donor with multiple sclerosis, enrolled in a pregnancy study.

The chain employs TRBV5-6 and TRBJ2-7; 10 nucleotides agree with TRBD2. This CDR3 comprises 16 residues. Germline V CDR1 and CDR2: SGHDT, YYEEEE. V lost 0 bases and J lost 5; bases outside the gene matches: 8. The CDR3 loop reads CASSLAGASGSHEQYF. For the CDR3, the DNA is TGTGCCAGCAGCTTGGCCGGGGCTAGCGGGAGCCACGAGCAGTACTTC.

V is TRBV27 and J is TRBJ1-2, with 10 bases matching TRBD1. The CDR3 is made up of 15 amino acids. The junction had 2 bases not matched to a gene; V was cut back by 2 bases and J by 2 bases. Germline V CDR1 and CDR2: MNHEY, SMNVEV (reference sequence). The CDR3 DNA reads TGTGCCAGCAGTTTAATGACAGGGGGCAACTATGGCTACACCTTC. This translates into CASSLMTGGNYGYTF.

The rearrangement uses TRBV6-1 and TRBJ2-7; TRBD2 matches 11 bases. The V gene's germline CDR1 is MNHNS and CDR2 SASEGT. This CDR3 spans 15 amino acids. With V trimmed by 1 base and J by 7 bases, 6 bases remained unmatched. CDR3 amino acids: CASSEVLLAGEEQYF. The DNA of the CDR3 is TGTGCCAGCAGTGAAGTGTTACTAGCGGGGGAGGAGCAGTACTTC.

The gene calls are TRBV6-5 and TRBJ2-1, with D perhaps matching TRBD2 (6 bases). The V end was cut by 6 bases, the J end by 4 bases, with 16 bases between. Germline V lookup: CDR1 MNHEY, CDR2 SVGAGI. The CDR3 has 15 residues. The CDR3 DNA follows: TGTGCCAGCAGAACTGGGTTAGCGGTTTACAATGAGCAGTTCTTC. As protein: CASRTGLAVYNEQFF.

This chain uses TRBV5-6 with TRBJ1-3; D is undetermined. Germline V lookup: CDR1 SGHDT, CDR2 YYEEEE. The CDR3 sequence is 12 residues long. V was trimmed by 3 bases and J by 4 bases, leaving 5 bases between them. The CDR3, as DNA: TGTGCCAGCAGCTCGGTAGGAAACACCATATATTTT. Its translation: CASSSVGNTIYF.

The chain recombines TRBV5-6 with TRBJ2-1; 9 bases line up with TRBD2. CDR3 length equals 14 residues. CDR1 and CDR2 from the germline V gene are SGHDT and YYEEEE. The V gene end was trimmed by 4 bases and the J gene end by 5 bases; junction bases not matched to a gene: 4. This chain's CDR3 is CASSAGGVNNEQFF. The CDR3 DNA sequence: TGTGCCAGCAGCGCGGGGGGGGTGAACAATGAGCAGTTCTTC.

This chain links TRBV15 with TRBJ2-7, with 11 bases fitting TRBD1. The V gene end was trimmed by 1 base and the J gene end by 7 bases; junction bases not matched to a gene: 6. Germline CDR1 and CDR2: LNHNV and YYDKDF (reference sequence). CDR3 length: 15 residues. CDR3 protein: CATSRAGTGGSEQYF. Written as DNA, the CDR3 is TGTGCCACCAGCAGAGCTGGGACAGGGGGGTCGGAGCAGTACTTC. Full variable domain (missing parts from reference TRBV15 and TRBJ2-7): DAMVIQNPRYQVTQFGKPVTLSCSQTLNHNVMYWYQQKSSQAPKLLFHYYDKDFNNEADTPDNFQSRRPNTSFCFLDIRSPGLGDTAMYLCATSRAGTGGSEQYFGPGTRLTVT.

CDR3 DNA: TGTGCCACCAGCAGCAGTAGACAGGGTATAAACACTGAAGCTTTCTTT. It is translated as CATSSSRQGINTEAFF. The rearrangement uses TRBV15 and TRBJ1-1; TRBD1 matches at 7 bases. This CDR3 is 16 amino acids long. Germline-derived CDR1 and CDR2 are LNHNV and YYDKDF (reference sequence). The J segment lost 2 bases and the V segment lost 3 bases, leaving 9 bases of the junction unmatched.

The V gene is TRBV7-9, the J gene TRBJ2-5, with D tentatively TRBD2 (5 bases). Germline loops: CDR1 SEHNR, CDR2 FQNEAQ (reference sequence). The ends were cut back, 5 bases at V and 4 bases at J, with 11 bases in the middle. The CDR3 is 13 residues long. CDR3 coding DNA: TGTGCCAGCAGCCTGGTCGGAGGAGAGACCCAGTACTTC. Translating gives CASSLVGGETQYF.

The rearrangement joins TRBV7-9 to TRBJ2-2; D may be TRBD2 (5 bases). The CDR3 covers 12 residues. Germline CDR1 is SEHNR and CDR2 is FQNEAQ (reference sequence). V lost 3 bases, J lost 7 bases, and 6 bases lay in between. CDR3 DNA: TGTGCCAGCAGCTTTGGAGGCGGGGAGCTGTTTTTT. It is translated as CASSFGGGELFF.